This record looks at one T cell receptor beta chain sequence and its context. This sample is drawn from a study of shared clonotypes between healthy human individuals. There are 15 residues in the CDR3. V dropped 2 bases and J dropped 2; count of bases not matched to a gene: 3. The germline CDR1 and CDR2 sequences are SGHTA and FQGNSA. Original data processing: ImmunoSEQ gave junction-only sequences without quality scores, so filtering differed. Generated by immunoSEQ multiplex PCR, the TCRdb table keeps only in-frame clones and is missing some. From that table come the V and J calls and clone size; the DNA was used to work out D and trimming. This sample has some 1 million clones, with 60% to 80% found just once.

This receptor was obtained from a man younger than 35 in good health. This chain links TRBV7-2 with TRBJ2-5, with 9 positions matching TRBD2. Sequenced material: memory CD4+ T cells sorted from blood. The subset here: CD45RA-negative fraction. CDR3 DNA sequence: TGTGCCAGCAGCTTAATGGCGGGAGGGCAAGAGACCCAGTACTTC. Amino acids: CASSLMAGGQETQYF.